This is a list of T cell receptor beta chains from one sample in a study of cytomegalovirus exposure and HLA in healthy donors. Sequenced by immunoSEQ multiplex PCR; TCRdb stores in-frame clones only, minus some. The sample yields 66,000 or so clones, roughly nine tenths seen once. The sequenced material came from PBMCs. These receptors were taken from a man younger than 45 in good health and CMV-seropositive. CDR3s include the opening cysteine and the closing phenylalanine or tryptophan. D genes are given only for firm matches. Size is stated for part of the rows, as once, few or many counts, or as a class when the clone is expanded.

j_call: TRBJ2-7
cdr3_length: 16
clone_size: NA
v_call: TRBV5-1
d_call: TRBD1
cdr3_aa: CASSSPRTGNPYEQYF
cdr3_nt: TGCGCCAGCAGCTCACCCCGGACAGGGAACCCCTACGAGCAGTACTTC

j_call: TRBJ2-3
cdr3_length: 14
clone_size: NA
v_call: TRBV11-2
d_call: NA
cdr3_aa: CASGGRSSTDTQYF
cdr3_nt: TGTGCCAGCGGAGGACGGAGCAGTACAGATACGCAGTATTTT

j_call: TRBJ2-7
cdr3_length: 15
clone_size: NA
v_call: TRBV5-1
d_call: TRBD2
cdr3_aa: CASSLGLAGSYEQYF
cdr3_nt: TGCGCCAGCAGCTTGGGACTAGCGGGTTCCTACGAGCAGTACTTC

j_call: TRBJ2-7
cdr3_length: 15
clone_size: NA
v_call: TRBV9
d_call: TRBD2
cdr3_aa: CASSVGAGGPNEQYF
cdr3_nt: TGTGCCAGCAGCGTAGGCGCGGGAGGGCCCAACGAGCAGTACTTC

j_call: TRBJ2-7
cdr3_length: 13
clone_size: NA
v_call: TRBV4-3
d_call: TRBD2
cdr3_aa: CASSQAVGGEQYF
cdr3_nt: TGCGCCAGCAGCCAAGCGGTCGGGGGGGAGCAGTACTTC

j_call: TRBJ2-5
cdr3_length: 15
clone_size: NA
v_call: TRBV14
d_call: NA
cdr3_aa: CASSPRRLERETQYF
cdr3_nt: TGTGCCAGCAGCCCCCGGAGACTAGAACGAGAGACCCAGTACTTC

j_call: TRBJ2-1
cdr3_length: 14
clone_size: NA
v_call: TRBV28
d_call: TRBD1
cdr3_aa: CASSPTYRGNKQFF
cdr3_nt: TGTGCCAGCAGTCCCACCTACAGGGGGAACAAGCAGTTCTTC

j_call: TRBJ2-7
cdr3_length: 13
clone_size: once
v_call: TRBV30
d_call: NA
cdr3_aa: CAWTRGLPGEQYF
cdr3_nt: TGTGCCTGGACTCGGGGACTCCCTGGAGAGCAGTACTTC

j_call: TRBJ2-1
cdr3_length: 15
clone_size: NA
v_call: TRBV7-3
d_call: NA
cdr3_aa: CASSLSRGSYNEQFF
cdr3_nt: TGTGCCAGCAGCTTATCGCGGGGCTCCTACAATGAGCAGTTCTTC

j_call: TRBJ2-5
cdr3_length: 16
clone_size: NA
v_call: TRBV6-6
d_call: NA
cdr3_aa: CASSYGAQGSQETQYF
cdr3_nt: TGTGCCAGCAGTTACGGCGCCCAGGGGTCCCAAGAGACCCAGTACTTC

j_call: TRBJ2-3
cdr3_length: 16
clone_size: NA
v_call: TRBV11-2
d_call: NA
cdr3_aa: CASSSVPTRYTDTQYF
cdr3_nt: TGTGCCAGCAGCTCCGTCCCTACCAGGTACACAGATACGCAGTATTTT

j_call: TRBJ1-5
cdr3_length: 16
clone_size: NA
v_call: TRBV19
d_call: NA
cdr3_aa: CASSIGHFYSNQPQHF
cdr3_nt: TGTGCCAGTAGTATTGGACACTTTTATAGCAATCAGCCCCAGCATTTT

j_call: TRBJ2-1
cdr3_length: 15
clone_size: NA
v_call: TRBV5-6
d_call: NA
cdr3_aa: CASSFGQLRGNEQFF
cdr3_nt: TGTGCCAGCAGCTTCGGACAGCTTAGGGGCAATGAGCAGTTCTTC

j_call: TRBJ2-3
cdr3_length: 15
clone_size: few
v_call: TRBV25-1
d_call: TRBD1
cdr3_aa: CASSEGQGATDTQYF
cdr3_nt: TGTGCCAGCAGTGAAGGGCAGGGGGCAACAGATACGCAGTATTTT

j_call: TRBJ2-3
cdr3_length: 15
clone_size: NA
v_call: TRBV11-3
d_call: TRBD2
cdr3_aa: CASAFSGSDGDTQYF
cdr3_nt: TGTGCCAGCGCTTTCAGCGGGAGTGACGGAGATACGCAGTATTTT

j_call: TRBJ2-1
cdr3_length: 20
clone_size: NA
v_call: TRBV28
d_call: TRBD2
cdr3_aa: CASSLFYGLAGGNSYNEQFF
cdr3_nt: TGTGCCAGCAGTTTATTTTACGGGCTAGCGGGAGGAAACTCCTACAATGAGCAGTTCTTC

j_call: TRBJ2-5
cdr3_length: 13
clone_size: NA
v_call: TRBV2
d_call: NA
cdr3_aa: CASSSSRQETQYF
cdr3_nt: TGTGCCAGCTCTTCCAGTCGCCAAGAGACCCAGTACTTC

j_call: TRBJ2-1
cdr3_length: 13
clone_size: NA
v_call: TRBV11-2
d_call: TRBD1
cdr3_aa: CASSLRQGFEQFF
cdr3_nt: TGTGCCAGCAGCTTAAGACAGGGCTTTGAGCAGTTCTTC

j_call: TRBJ2-7
cdr3_length: 16
clone_size: NA
v_call: TRBV11-2
d_call: TRBD2
cdr3_aa: CASSHSRGSGSHEQYF
cdr3_nt: TGTGCCAGCAGCCATAGCCGGGGTAGCGGGAGCCACGAGCAGTACTTC

j_call: TRBJ2-1
cdr3_length: 15
clone_size: NA
v_call: TRBV9
d_call: TRBD1
cdr3_aa: CASSGRTGTYNEQFF
cdr3_nt: TGTGCCAGCAGCGGAAGGACAGGGACCTACAATGAGCAGTTCTTC